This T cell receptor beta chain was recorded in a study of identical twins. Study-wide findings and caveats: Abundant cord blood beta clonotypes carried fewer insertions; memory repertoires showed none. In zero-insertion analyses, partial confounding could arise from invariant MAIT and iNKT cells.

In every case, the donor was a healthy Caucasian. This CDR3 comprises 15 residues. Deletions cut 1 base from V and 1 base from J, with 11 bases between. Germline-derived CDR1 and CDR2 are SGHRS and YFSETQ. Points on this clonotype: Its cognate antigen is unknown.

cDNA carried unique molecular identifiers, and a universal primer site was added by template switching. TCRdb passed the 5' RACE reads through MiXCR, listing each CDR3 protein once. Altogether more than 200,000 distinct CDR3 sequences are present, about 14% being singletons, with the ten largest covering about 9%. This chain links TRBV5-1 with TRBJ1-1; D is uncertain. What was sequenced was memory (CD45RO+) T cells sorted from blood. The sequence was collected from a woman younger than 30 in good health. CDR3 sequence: CASSLRAQTNTEAFF. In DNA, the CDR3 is TGCGCCAGCAGCTTGAGGGCGCAAACGAACACTGAAGCTTTCTTT.